The entry below gives a single TCR beta chain sequence along with its context. What it binds is unknown. The data were obtained in a study of regulatory T cells in long-lasting Graves disease. The study's findings and limits: Gene preferences differed: TRBV28, TRBJ1-2, TRBJ2-5 in persistent cases.

CDR3 regions were amplified by Arm-PCR using iRepertoire HTBI primers to build TCR beta libraries. TCRdb analysed the multiplex PCR reads with MiXCR anew, one entry per CDR3 protein. Altogether a few hundred thousand distinct CDR3 sequences are present, 16% being singletons, with the ten largest covering about 32%. The time point is: newly diagnosed GD, antithyroid drugs for less than 3 months. Researchers made the TCR library from RNA that was extracted from PBMCs. V shed 2 bases, J shed 10 bases, and the junction held 11 bases outside the gene matches. The CDR3 sequence is 17 residues long. CDR1 MNHEY and CDR2 SVGAGI come from the germline V gene. These data were also filed under a second study, of T cells in Graves' hyperthyroidism and ophthalmopathy.

This clonotype was sampled from a man in his forties with Graves disease. This sample comprised peripheral blood mononuclear cells (PBMCs), obtained at new diagnosis, from a patient treated with antithyroid drugs. The chain links TRBV6-5 to TRBJ1-6, with 10 bases that match TRBD1. CDR3 amino acids: CASSYERTGGSESPLHF. The CDR3 DNA follows: TGTGCCAGCAGTTACGAAAGGACAGGGGGTTCTGAATCACCCCTCCACTTT.